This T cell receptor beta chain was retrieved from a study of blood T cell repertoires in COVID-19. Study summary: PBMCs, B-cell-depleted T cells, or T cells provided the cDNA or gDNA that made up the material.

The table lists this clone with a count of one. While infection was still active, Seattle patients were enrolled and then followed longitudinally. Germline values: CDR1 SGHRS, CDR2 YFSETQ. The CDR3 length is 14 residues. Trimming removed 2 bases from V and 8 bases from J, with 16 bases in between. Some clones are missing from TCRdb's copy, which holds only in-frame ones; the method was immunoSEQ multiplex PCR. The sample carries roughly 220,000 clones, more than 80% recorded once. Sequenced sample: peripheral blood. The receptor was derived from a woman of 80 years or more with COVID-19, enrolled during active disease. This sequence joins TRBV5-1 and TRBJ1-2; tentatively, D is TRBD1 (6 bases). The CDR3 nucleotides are TGCGCCAGCAGCTTACCCGACAGGAGCTGGGGCTACACCTTC. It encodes CASSLPDRSWGYTF.